The rows below give T cell receptor beta chains drawn from one sample of a study of resident and recirculating memory T cells in vitiligo. Libraries were prepared by immunoSEQ multiplex PCR; TCRdb keeps only in-frame clonotypes and omits some of them. The sample shows 40,000 to 45,000 clones, 85% to 95% of them seen only once. The source material was blood. The receptors derive from a male donor with vitiligo. The CDR3 runs from the conserved cysteine through the conserved F or W. A D gene is named only where the DNA matches it firmly. Size values are once, few and many counts, or a class for expanded clones, and some rows have none.

TRBV18,once,TRBJ1-2,TRBD1,TGTGCCAGCTCATACGGACAGGATAACTATGGCTACACCTTC,CASSYGQDNYGYTF
TRBV19,.,TRBJ2-3,TRBD1,TGTGCCAGTAGTGACAGGGTGGGAGATACGCAGTATTTT,CASSDRVGDTQYF
TRBV27,once,TRBJ2-3,TRBD1,TGTGCCTCCCGGGACAGGGATACAGATACGCAGTATTTT,CASRDRDTDTQYF
TRBV6-5,.,TRBJ2-7,.,TGTGCCAGCCGTCCTAGATGGTCCTACGAGCAGTACTTC,CASRPRWSYEQYF
TRBV6-6,.,TRBJ1-2,.,TGTGCCCTAGCGAGCCCGACCAGGCCCAATGGCTACACCTTC,CALASPTRPNGYTF
TRBV5-4,.,TRBJ2-3,TRBD2,TGTGCCAGCAGCTTGGGGCTAGCGGGGGGCACAGATACGCAGTATTTT,CASSLGLAGGTDTQYF
TRBV9,.,TRBJ2-7,TRBD2,TGTGCCAGCAGCGTAGCAGCGGGACGCTCCTACGAGCAGTACTTC,CASSVAAGRSYEQYF
TRBV7-3,once,TRBJ2-2,TRBD2,TGTGCCAGCCAGGGGACTAGCGTTTCCGGGGAGCTGTTTTTT,CASQGTSVSGELFF
TRBV10-3,.,TRBJ1-5,.,TGTGCCATCAGTGAGCAACAGAATAGCAATCAGCCCCAGCATTTT,CAISEQQNSNQPQHF
TRBV5-1,.,TRBJ2-2,TRBD1,TGCGCCAGCCGCCGGCCCTCCCGGGACAGCTACACCGGGGAGCTGTTTTTT,CASRRPSRDSYTGELFF
TRBV6-5,.,TRBJ1-1,TRBD1,TGTGCCAGCAGTTACCGGACAGGTGAAGCTTTCTTT,CASSYRTGEAFF
TRBV30,.,TRBJ2-1,TRBD2,TGTGCCTGGAGTGCAATCCCTCTAGCGGGGGCCCATGAGCAGTTCTTC,CAWSAIPLAGAHEQFF
TRBV15,.,TRBJ2-3,TRBD1,TGTGCCACCAGCAGGGATCACAGGGGCTTCTATTTT,CATSRDHRGFYF
TRBV6-5,few,TRBJ2-1,TRBD2,TGTGCCAGCAGTTACCCTAAGGGACTAGCCAATGAGCAGTTCTTC,CASSYPKGLANEQFF
TRBV7-9,.,TRBJ2-6,.,TGTGCCAGCAGCTTCGGCCGGAGCTCTGGGGCCAACGTCCTGACTTTC,CASSFGRSSGANVLTF
TRBV7-6,.,TRBJ2-5,.,TGTGCCAGCAGGGAGGGCATGGAGACCCAGTACTTC,CASREGMETQYF
TRBV7-9,.,TRBJ2-1,TRBD1,TGTGCCAGCAGCTTAACAGGGGCCGACTACAATGAGCAGTTCTTC,CASSLTGADYNEQFF
TRBV4-3,.,TRBJ2-7,.,TGCGCCAGCAGCCAAGATCTAGTAACGAGCGAGCAGTACTTC,CASSQDLVTSEQYF
TRBV7-9,.,TRBJ2-5,TRBD2,TGTGCCAGCAGCTTAGGAGTAGCGACTAGCAATCGAGAGACCCAGTACTTC,CASSLGVATSNRETQYF
TRBV6-1,.,TRBJ2-3,TRBD2,TGTGCCAGCAGTACTAGCGGGGGGCCTTCCTATACGCAGTATTTT,CASSTSGGPSYTQYF
TRBV5-1,.,TRBJ1-1,.,TGCGCCAGCAGCCTACGGGGGAACACTGAAGCTTTCTTT,CASSLRGNTEAFF
TRBV11-2,.,TRBJ2-2,.,TGTGCCAGCAGCTTAGTCCGGAACACCGGGGAGCTGTTTTTT,CASSLVRNTGELFF
TRBV10-3,.,TRBJ1-3,TRBD1,TGTGCCATCAGGGACTGGACAGGGGCAAACACCATATATTTT,CAIRDWTGANTIYF
TRBV7-9,few,TRBJ2-3,.,TGTGCCAGCAGCCCCCCCACAGGCGCTGGCACAGATACGCAGTATTTT,CASSPPTGAGTDTQYF
TRBV19,.,TRBJ1-1,.,TGTGCCAGTACGGATCCCTTCGGACCCAGCGGCACTGAAGCTTTCTTT,CASTDPFGPSGTEAFF
TRBV30,.,TRBJ1-5,.,TGTGCCTGGAGTCCTCGTAGTTTCAATCAGCCCCAGCATTTT,CAWSPRSFNQPQHF
TRBV4-2,.,TRBJ2-5,.,TGTGCCAGCAGCCAAGGGTCGGGCAGGGGAGGGGAGACCCAGTACTTC,CASSQGSGRGGETQYF
TRBV11-3,.,TRBJ2-3,TRBD2,TGTGCCAGCGAGCGGGGTGGCGGTGGGACGCAGTATTTT,CASERGGGGTQYF
TRBV6-5,.,TRBJ1-6,TRBD1,TGTGCCAGCAGTTACGAGGGGGCTCCAGGGTCACCCCTCCACTTT,CASSYEGAPGSPLHF
TRBV6-4,.,TRBJ1-2,.,TGTGCCAGCAGTGACGGATGGGCAGGGAACTATGGCTACACCTTC,CASSDGWAGNYGYTF
TRBV10-3,.,TRBJ1-1,.,TGTGCCACGGCTAGGGGAACTGAAGCTTTCTTT,CATARGTEAFF
TRBV7-9,once,TRBJ1-1,.,TGTGCCAGCAGCTTTAAAGGAGAAAGACCCAGAACTGAAGCTTTCTTT,CASSFKGERPRTEAFF
TRBV5-1,.,TRBJ1-3,TRBD1,TGCGCCAGCAGCCCTACCACAGGGGCCAACTCTGGAAACACCATATATTTT,CASSPTTGANSGNTIYF
TRBV7-3,.,TRBJ2-3,TRBD2,TGTGCCAGCAGCCCTCAGCGGGGAACAGATACGCAGTATTTT,CASSPQRGTDTQYF
TRBV19,.,TRBJ2-5,.,TGTGCCAGTAGTTCTTTTGGGGCCCGATCGAGGGGGGAGACCCAGTACTTC,CASSSFGARSRGETQYF
TRBV7-2,.,TRBJ1-3,.,TGTGCCAGCAGCTTAGGGGGGCCTAGGTCCTCTGGAAACACCATATATTTT,CASSLGGPRSSGNTIYF
TRBV7-3,.,TRBJ2-1,TRBD2,TGTGCCAGCAGCTCCACGACTAGCGGGGGGACGCAGTTCTTC,CASSSTTSGGTQFF
TRBV30,.,TRBJ1-6,.,TGTGCCTGGAGTGTGGGGGACTGGAGCTCCTATAATTCACCCCTCCACTTT,CAWSVGDWSSYNSPLHF
TRBV5-1,once,TRBJ1-3,TRBD1,TGCGCCAGCAGCTTCGGGACAGAAGGAAACACCATATATTTT,CASSFGTEGNTIYF
TRBV2,.,TRBJ2-1,.,TGTGCCAGCAGGGACGACGGAGCTTGGGGCGATGAGCAGTTCTTC,CASRDDGAWGDEQFF
TRBV2,once,TRBJ1-1,.,TGTGCCAGCAGATACAGTTACACTGAAGCTTTCTTT,CASRYSYTEAFF
TRBV4-1,.,TRBJ1-1,.,TGCGCCAGCAGCCTTGGGGAGGTTCGAATTGGCACTGAAGCTTTCTTT,CASSLGEVRIGTEAFF
TRBV7-3,.,TRBJ2-5,TRBD2,TGTGCCAGCAGCTTACGGACTAGGGACCAAGAGACCCAGTACTTC,CASSLRTRDQETQYF
TRBV10-3,.,TRBJ2-1,.,TGTGCCATCACCACGGGAGACTACAATGAGCAGTTCTTC,CAITTGDYNEQFF
TRBV4-2,.,TRBJ1-2,TRBD1,TGTGCCAGCAGCCAAGCGTCGGGACAGAACTATGGCTACACCTTC,CASSQASGQNYGYTF
TRBV7-8,.,TRBJ1-4,.,TGTGCCAGCAGCTTAGCCCTAATCGGGGGAGTCGAGGAAAAACTGTTTTTT,CASSLALIGGVEEKLFF
TRBV7-2,.,TRBJ2-7,.,TGTGCCAGCAGCGTAGGGAACAGGGTCTACGAGCAGTACTTC,CASSVGNRVYEQYF
TRBV7-9,.,TRBJ2-5,TRBD1,TGTGCCAGCAGCTTTGTGACAGGGGGCGGTGAGACCCAGTACTTC,CASSFVTGGGETQYF